The 23 T cell receptor beta chains reported below all come from one sample, sequenced in a study of naive and memory T cell subsets. Ligated cDNA underwent four rounds of PCR with nested alpha and beta constant region primers and SP2. MiXCR, applied by TCRdb to the UMI-ligation and nested PCR reads, yields one record per CDR3 protein. The sample holds under 25,000 distinct CDR3 sequences, 6% seen once. The treatment was: skin biopsy from PPD injection site in Mantoux-positive individual. A UMI-containing oligonucleotide was joined by 3' ligation to the TCR cDNA template. The material sequenced was skin, taken from a tuberculin skin test site. The receptors stem from an adult in good health.

This clonotype was seen repeatedly, ten times or more. The CDR3 DNA is TGTGCCAGCAGCTTCCCTCCCACGGGACCGCAAAACATTCAGTACTTC. Its translation: CASSFPPTGPQNIQYF. The J gene is TRBJ2-4, the V gene TRBV7-9; the D gene could be TRBD1 or TRBD2 (5 bases each). Germline V CDR1 and CDR2: SEHNR, FQNEAQ (reference sequence). This CDR3 has 16 residues. V was pared by 3 bases and J by 5 bases, with 17 bases between.

This clonotype was detected many times. V usage is TRBV27 and J usage is TRBJ2-2; unclear D gene. V lost 5 bases, J lost 4 bases, and 11 bases lay in between. CDR3 size: 14 residues. Germline V gene data show CDR1 as MNHEY and CDR2 as SMNVEV (reference sequence). The CDR3 loop reads CASSPRSATGELFF. CDR3 in DNA: TGTGCCAGCAGTCCTCGCAGTGCCACCGGGGAGCTGTTTTTT.

This clonotype occurred many times. The V gene is TRBV12-3 or TRBV12-4, the J gene TRBJ2-1; 7 bases agree with TRBD2. The ends lost 5 bases at V and 2 bases at J; junction bases unmatched: 6. This CDR3 region has 15 residues. CDR3 sequence reads: CASSPSGKPYNEQFF. CDR3 DNA sequence: TGTGCCAGCAGTCCTAGCGGTAAACCCTACAATGAGCAGTTCTTC.

The rearrangement joins TRBV5-1 to TRBJ1-1; D possibly corresponds to TRBD1 (5 bases). V lost 0 bases and J 8 bases, leaving 11 bases between the germline ends. Germline-derived CDR1 and CDR2 are SGHRS and YFSETQ. This CDR3 is built from 13 residues. The CDR3 loop reads CASSLDDSTEAFF. The CDR3 DNA is TGCGCCAGCAGCTTGGATGACAGTACAGAAGCTTTCTTT.

This clonotype was detected many times. The chain combines TRBV28 with TRBJ2-5; D might be TRBD2 (7 bases). The V end was cut by 7 bases, the J end by 4 bases, with 19 bases between. Looked up from germline, CDR1 is MDHEN and CDR2 is SYDVKM. The CDR3 sequence is 15 residues long. In nucleotides, the CDR3 is TGTGCCAGCATAAGCGGGACGGGACACTCAGAGACCCAGTACTTC. Its translation: CASISGTGHSETQYF.

This clonotype was counted between two and nine times. No conserved phenylalanine or tryptophan ends this CDR3, so it is likely a read error. This sequence joins TRBV28 and TRBJ2-1; the match to TRBD2 covers 14 bases. Germline V gene data show CDR1 as MDHEN and CDR2 as SYDVKM. The CDR3 has 16 residues. Losses at the gene ends were 3 bases for V and 6 bases for J; bases not matched to a gene: 4. The CDR3 nucleotides read TGTGCCAGCAGTTTGACTAGCGGGAGGGCGGTCAATGAGCAGTTCCTC. This sequence encodes CASSLTSGRAVNEQFL.

This clonotype was seen ten or more times. The chain combines TRBV6-2 or TRBV6-3 with TRBJ2-1; TRBD2 agrees at 9 bases. V was clipped by 3 bases and J by 2 bases; unmatched bases: 2. In germline, CDR1 is MNHEY, CDR2 SVGEGT. This CDR3 is 15 amino acids long. The CDR3 loop reads CASSYGTSTYNEQFF. In DNA form, the CDR3 reads TGTGCCAGCAGTTATGGGACTAGCACCTACAATGAGCAGTTCTTC.

This clonotype was counted a few times. The V and J genes are TRBV6-2 or TRBV6-3 and TRBJ1-5; 9 nucleotides agree with TRBD1. V shed 10 bases and J 5 bases; nucleotides not matched to a gene: 12. The germline V gene has CDR1 MNHEY and CDR2 SVGEGT. This CDR3 is 15 amino acids long. CDR3 residues: CATTRDRDFYQPQHF. The CDR3 DNA is TGTGCCACCACTCGGGACAGGGATTTTTATCAGCCCCAGCATTTT.

This clonotype was found many times. The CDR3 nucleotides read TGTGCCAGCAGTCTAGGGGGCCAACGTTGGAATGAGCAGTTCTTC. It specifies CASSLGGQRWNEQFF. The chain uses TRBV6-5 and TRBJ2-1; 7 bases fit TRBD1. The trim removed 5 bases at V and 7 bases at J, leaving 11 bases unmatched. The CDR3 runs 15 residues. Germline loops: CDR1 MNHEY, CDR2 SVGAGI.

This clonotype was observed many times. The V gene is TRBV7-2, the J gene TRBJ2-1, with 10 positions matching TRBD2. CDR1 is SGHTA, CDR2 FQGNSA, per germline. This CDR3 contains 16 residues. The junction had 13 bases not matched to a gene; V was cut back by 5 bases and J by 9 bases. The CDR3 loop is CASSPVHLAGVGEQFF. Written as DNA, the CDR3 is TGTGCCAGCAGCCCAGTCCACCTAGCGGGAGTTGGTGAGCAGTTCTTC.

The table lists this clonotype with many counts. J is TRBJ1-1 and V is TRBV28, with 10 bases matching TRBD1. CDR1 and CDR2 from the germline V gene are MDHEN and SYDVKM. Losses at the gene ends were 7 bases for V and 5 bases for J; bases not matched to a gene: 4. CDR3 length: 13 residues. Written as DNA, the CDR3 is TGTGCCAGCACCGGGGGACAGGGGACTGAAGCTTTCTTT. Protein product: CASTGGQGTEAFF.

This clonotype was seen at least ten times. CDR3 residues: CASSLDSNYGYTF. DNA of the CDR3: TGTGCCAGCAGCTTAGATTCGAACTATGGCTACACCTTC. The chain links TRBV7-3 to TRBJ1-2; D not certain. Germline V gene sequence: CDR1 SGHTA, CDR2 FQGTGA. V gave up 2 bases and J gave up 2 bases, with 6 bases separating them. There are 13 residues in the CDR3. Looking up the rest from reference TRBV7-3 and TRBJ1-2 gives the full variable domain: GAGVSQTPSNKVTEKGKYVELRCDPISGHTALYWYRQSLGQGPEFLIYFQGTGAADDSGLPNDRFFAVRPEGSVSTLKIQRTERGDSAVYLCASSLDSNYGYTFGSGTRLTVV.

Ten or more counts support this clonotype. The chain has TRBV3-1 and TRBJ2-1; D might be TRBD2 (5 bases). Germline values: CDR1 LGHDT, CDR2 YNNKEL (reference sequence). Trimming stripped 4 bases from V and 4 bases from J, with 14 bases between. The CDR3 contains 15 residues. CDR3 protein: CASSRTPGSYNEQFF. CDR3 sequence (DNA): TGTGCCAGCAGCCGGACTCCTGGATCGTACAATGAGCAGTTCTTC.

This clonotype was seen more than once but under ten times. The V and J genes are TRBV2 and TRBJ2-2; the D gene is possibly TRBD2 (5 bases). Between the trimmed V and J ends, which lost 7 bases and 0 bases, there was a span of 12 bases. The CDR3 contains 15 residues. The germline V gene encodes CDR1 SNHLY and CDR2 FYNNEI. CDR3 in amino acids: CASTGTGSNTGELFF. CDR3 bases: TGTGCCAGCACCGGTACGGGATCGAACACCGGGGAGCTGTTTTTT.

The rearrangement links TRBV24-1 to TRBJ1-2, with TRBD1 matching 8 bases. The CDR3 is made up of 14 amino acids. Unmatched junction bases numbered 6, after V lost 2 bases and J lost 8 bases. Germline V gene data show CDR1 as KGHDR and CDR2 as SFDVKD. CDR3 coding DNA: TGTGCCACCAGTGATTGGACAGGGTCTCACGGCTACACCTTC. This translates into CATSDWTGSHGYTF.

This clonotype came up many times. The genes are TRBV6-2 or TRBV6-3 and TRBJ2-1, with D possibly being TRBD1 (9 bases). The V gene's germline CDR1 is MNHEY and CDR2 SVGEGT. This CDR3 has 22 amino acids. The V end lost 0 bases, the J end lost 4 bases, and 31 bases lay between the germline ends. This CDR3 is CASSYSSSGSAVGTGTYNEQFF. The CDR3 DNA follows: TGTGCCAGCAGTTACTCGTCTAGCGGGTCAGCGGTGGGGACAGGGACTTACAATGAGCAGTTCTTC.

This clonotype appeared a few times. The chain uses TRBV9 and TRBJ2-3; the match to TRBD2 covers 7 bases. V was clipped by 3 bases and J by 1 base; unmatched bases: 14. Germline assignment: CDR1 SGDLS and CDR2 YYNGEE. This CDR3 is 18 amino acids long. The CDR3 nucleotides read TGTGCCAGCAGCGCGCTTCCGCGGGGCGGGAGCCGCACAGATACGCAGTATTTT. Its protein is CASSALPRGGSRTDTQYF.

By sample share, this clonotype is medium-sized. CDR3 sequence (DNA): TGCAGCGCCGCCGGGAGGCAGGGAGACGGCTACACCTTC. Protein product: CSAAGRQGDGYTF. The rearrangement joins TRBV29-1 to TRBJ1-2, with TRBD1 as a possible D gene (5 bases). Germline values: CDR1 SQVTM, CDR2 ANQGSEA. The V gene lost 7 bases and the J gene lost 8 bases, with 20 bases spanning the gap. This CDR3 has 13 amino acids.

In its sample, this clonotype was seen many times. The rearrangement uses TRBV5-1 and TRBJ1-1; D gene unclear. Trimming pared 4 bases from V and 1 base from J, leaving 8 bases between. Germline V CDR1 and CDR2: SGHRS, YFSETQ. The CDR3 is 13 residues long. The CDR3 DNA is TGCGCCAGCAGCCTTACAGCGAACACTGAAGCTTTCTTT. It specifies CASSLTANTEAFF.

The table lists this clonotype with many counts. The chain is built from TRBV10-3 and TRBJ2-1; 14 bases are shared with TRBD2. CDR3 length: 15 residues. The junction had 3 bases not matched to a gene; V was cut back by 4 bases and J by 7 bases. Germline V CDR1 and CDR2: ENHRY, SYGVKD. The CDR3 DNA sequence: TGTGCCATCAGTGCCGGGACTAGCGGGAGAAATGAGCAGTTCTTC. Translating gives CAISAGTSGRNEQFF.

This clonotype was seen many times. This CDR3 reads CASSLLKLGRTYSNQPQHF. The CDR3 DNA reads as TGTGCCAGCAGTCTCCTCAAGTTGGGAAGAACTTATAGCAATCAGCCCCAGCATTTT. V gene TRBV12-3 or TRBV12-4 combines with J gene TRBJ1-5; D is uncertain. V was clipped by 5 bases and J by 0 bases, with 23 bases between them. The CDR3 extends over 19 amino acids.

The sample holds many counts of this clonotype. V gene TRBV20-1 combines with J gene TRBJ2-2; TRBD2 aligns across 7 bases. The CDR3 length is 16 residues. The V gene's germline CDR1 is DFQATT and CDR2 SNEGSKA (reference sequence). J gave up 1 base and V 0 bases, and 5 bases lay outside the gene matches. Written as DNA, the CDR3 is TGCAGTGCTAGAGATTCAAGCGGGGAGAACACCGGGGAGCTGTTTTTT. It yields the protein CSARDSSGENTGELFF.

This clonotype was counted ten times or more. CDR3: CSARVGQRGQYF. CDR3 bases: TGCAGTGCTAGAGTGGGACAGAGGGGACAGTACTTC. The chain is built from TRBV20-1 and TRBJ2-4; 7 positions match TRBD1. The germline CDR1 and CDR2 sequences are DFQATT and SNEGSKA (reference sequence). J was trimmed by 13 bases and V by 1 base; bases with no gene match: 7. The CDR3 has 12 amino acids.